The present T cell receptor beta chain was sequenced within a study of blood T cell repertoires in COVID-19. The wider study: T cells, B-cell-depleted T cells, or PBMCs provided the cDNA or gDNA that served as material.

Germline-derived CDR1 and CDR2 are LNHDA and SQIVND (reference sequence). The CDR3 consists of 15 residues. J lost 2 bases, V lost 3 bases, and 4 bases had no gene match. Source study methods: Amplification from reference gene primers served as the basis for estimated nucleated cell counts. Data came from immunoSEQ multiplex PCR; TCRdb stores just in-frame clones and leaves some out. For V, J and clone size, that table is used; D and trimming come from the DNA. This sample has over 100,000 clones, with roughly 85% found just once. The sequence was collected from an older man with acute or convalescent COVID-19. The chain links TRBV19 to TRBJ2-3; 8 bases match TRBD1. Material: peripheral blood. The CDR3 region is CASSIRGLDTDTQYF. CDR3 DNA: TGTGCCAGTAGTATCAGGGGGCTCGACACAGATACGCAGTATTTT.